The next 3 T cell receptor beta chains were all read from a single sample in a study of T cells in Graves' hyperthyroidism and ophthalmopathy. The TCR beta CDR3 regions underwent amplification using RNA transcripts as the source. TCR CDR3 regions were first amplified by RT-PCR with HTBI primers. One entry per CDR3 protein, called by TCRdb with MiXCR from the multiplex PCR reads. The table lists 300,000 to 450,000 distinct CDR3 sequences, roughly 13% of them singletons, with 8% to 13% in the top ten. Input material: blood. The receptors were sampled from a woman in her fifties or sixties with Graves' hyperthyroidism.

The gene calls are TRBV19 and TRBJ1-2, with 7 bases identical to TRBD1. The germline CDR1 and CDR2 sequences are LNHDA and SQIVND (reference sequence). V shed 9 bases and J 8 bases; nucleotides not matched to a gene: 6. CDR3 size: 11 residues. The CDR3 coding sequence is TGTGCCAGCCGACAGGGATACGGCTACACCTTC. Protein product: CASRQGYGYTF.

The sample holds many counts of this clonotype. The chain combines TRBV2 with TRBJ2-5; 7 bases are shared with TRBD2. This CDR3 has 15 amino acids. With V trimmed by 8 bases and J by 2 bases, 11 bases remained unmatched. CDR1 is SNHLY, CDR2 FYNNEI, per germline. The CDR3 sequence is CASGLGWGPQETQYF. The CDR3 nucleotides are TGTGCCAGCGGACTAGGTTGGGGTCCTCAAGAGACCCAGTACTTC.

In this sample, this clonotype turned up many times. This chain uses TRBV20-1 with TRBJ2-3; 12 nucleotides align to TRBD2. The CDR3 extends over 15 amino acids. Looked up from germline, CDR1 is DFQATT and CDR2 is SNEGSKA (reference sequence). V was clipped by 5 bases and J by 5 bases; unmatched bases: 8. The CDR3 sequence: CSAGSSGRGIDTQYF. The CDR3 DNA sequence: TGCAGTGCTGGGTCTAGCGGGAGGGGAATAGATACGCAGTATTTT.